This T cell receptor (beta chain) was captured by sequencing in a study of shared clonotypes between healthy human individuals. The length of the CDR3 is 12 residues. Trimming removed 8 bases from V and 3 bases from J, with 9 bases in between. CDR1 SGHTA and CDR2 FQGNSA come from the germline V gene. Assay used: immunoSEQ multiplex PCR; TCRdb lists only in-frame clones, some missing. The profile covers about 530,000 clones, with 90% to 97% appearing a single time and 0.055% to 0.075% taken by the ten largest. J is TRBJ2-3 and V is TRBV7-2; D uncertain. Sequenced: naive CD4+ T cells sorted from blood. Noted subset: CD45RA+ positively selected. This receptor was obtained from a woman in her 30s in good health. CDR3 protein: CASGHNTDTQYF. The CDR3 DNA sequence: TGTGCCAGCGGCCATAATACAGATACGCAGTATTTT.